These 7 T cell receptor beta chains came from one sample sequenced in a study of T cells in localized non-small cell lung cancer. TCRdb keeps only in-frame clones here, not all; method: immunoSEQ multiplex PCR. The sample records around 43,000 clones, around 87% being singletons. Sequences were derived from peripheral blood, sampled before any cancer treatment. These receptors were taken from a man aged 18 to 49 with stage I lung adenocarcinoma.

J is TRBJ1-5 and V is TRBV4-1; 7 bases are shared with TRBD1. V was clipped by 4 bases and J by 5 bases; unmatched bases: 8. This CDR3 has 15 amino acids. Germline V CDR1 and CDR2: MGHRA, YSYEKL. The DNA of the CDR3 is TGCGCCAGCAGCCGACAGGGAGTGGGAGATCAGCCCCAGCATTTT. Translating gives CASSRQGVGDQPQHF.

The chain has TRBV19 and TRBJ1-4; D not certain. The CDR3 runs to 14 residues. In germline, CDR1 is LNHDA, CDR2 SQIVND (reference sequence). V lost 1 base and J 8 bases, leaving 11 bases between the germline ends. CDR3 DNA: TGTGCCAGTAGTATAGTCATCCTGGGAGAAAAACTGTTTTTT. Protein product: CASSIVILGEKLFF.

This chain connects TRBV7-2 to TRBJ1-6, with 9 nucleotides matching TRBD1. Germline CDR1 SGHTA, CDR2 FQGNSA. The length of the CDR3 is 14 residues. The V gene end was trimmed by 6 bases and the J gene end by 7 bases; junction bases not matched to a gene: 4. This CDR3 is CASRLTGGNSPLHF. CDR3 coding DNA: TGTGCCAGCAGGTTGACAGGGGGGAATTCACCCCTCCACTTT.

The V gene is TRBV4-3, the J gene TRBJ1-4; D is uncertain. Per the germline V gene, CDR1 is LGHNA and CDR2 is YSLEER. V lost 2 bases and J lost 7, with 14 bases in between. The CDR3 consists of 15 residues. The CDR3 DNA reads TGCGCCAGCAGCCAATATGAGGCGAAGGGTGAAAAACTGTTTTTT. It encodes CASSQYEAKGEKLFF.

V is TRBV6-6 and J is TRBJ1-5, with D possibly TRBD1 on 6 matching bases. CDR1 and CDR2 from the germline V gene are MNHNY and SVGAGI (reference sequence). This CDR3 region has 14 residues. V was shortened by 8 bases and J by 1 base, with 12 bases between the two germline ends. This CDR3 is CASWGPTSNQPQHF. Here the CDR3 DNA reads TGTGCCAGCTGGGGGCCTACGAGCAATCAGCCCCAGCATTTT.

The rearrangement links TRBV5-1 to TRBJ2-5, with D perhaps TRBD1 (5 bases). In germline, CDR1 is SGHRS, CDR2 YFSETQ. This CDR3 is built from 12 residues. With 0 bases removed from V and 7 bases from J, the gap between germline ends came to 7 bases. CDR3 residues: CASSLEGVTQYF. The CDR3 DNA follows: TGCGCCAGCAGCTTGGAAGGGGTGACCCAGTACTTC.

This chain links TRBV18 with TRBJ2-2; D ambiguous. Deletions cut 6 bases from V and 1 base from J, with 9 bases between. This CDR3 region has 14 residues. Looked up from germline, CDR1 is KGHSH and CDR2 is LQKENI. The CDR3 region has the DNA TGTGCCAGCTCCCCTCCGGTGAACACCGGGGAGCTGTTTTTT. Its protein is CASSPPVNTGELFF.